A single sample gave rise to the 18 T cell receptor beta chains below, sequenced in a study of blood T cell repertoires in COVID-19. Using immunoSEQ multiplex PCR, the repertoire was profiled, and TCRdb retains in-frame clones only, with some absent. This sample has approximately 170,000 clones, with 84% found just once. The material sequenced was peripheral blood. The receptors derive from a woman of 80 years or more with COVID-19, enrolled during active disease.

This clone was picked up a small number of times. The chain combines TRBV27 with TRBJ1-2; 7 bases fit TRBD1. CDR3 size: 15 residues. V trimming: 5 bases; J trimming: 1 base; junction bases outside the gene matches: 7. The V gene's germline CDR1 is MNHEY and CDR2 SMNVEV (reference sequence). This CDR3 reads CASSTRQGGNYGYTF. CDR3 in DNA: TGTGCCAGCAGTACTCGACAGGGTGGTAACTATGGCTACACCTTC.

The rearrangement links TRBV10-3 to TRBJ1-6; D uncertain. V gave up 2 bases and J gave up 7 bases, with 9 bases separating them. CDR3 size: 14 residues. CDR1 ENHRY and CDR2 SYGVKD come from the germline V gene. The CDR3 DNA is TGTGCCATCAGTGAGCCACTATACAATTCACCCCTCCACTTT. Its protein product is CAISEPLYNSPLHF.

The count of this clone is one. The genes are TRBV3-1 (or the pseudogene TRBV3-2) and TRBJ1-6; D is undetermined. The germline gives CDR1 LGHDT, CDR2 YNNKEL (reference sequence). The V and J ends lost 1 base and 5 bases respectively, with 9 bases between them. The CDR3 runs 15 residues. CDR3 region: CASSQVRGNNSPLHF. CDR3 in DNA: TGTGCCAGCAGCCAAGTTCGGGGAAATAATTCACCCCTCCACTTT.

This clone was counted once. The chain employs TRBV4-1 and TRBJ2-1; 9 bases map to TRBD2. Germline trimming cut 0 bases from V and 4 bases from J; bases unmatched to any gene: 7. Germline V gene data show CDR1 as MGHRA and CDR2 as YSYEKL. The CDR3 is 17 residues long. The DNA of the CDR3 is TGCGCCAGCAGCCAAGATCCGTCTAGCGGGATGTACAATGAGCAGTTCTTC. Protein: CASSQDPSSGMYNEQFF.

V gene TRBV7-3 combines with J gene TRBJ2-1, with 7 bases fitting TRBD2. This CDR3 contains 15 residues. CDR1 and CDR2 (germline): SGHTA, FQGTGA. J lost 0 bases, V lost 5 bases, and 4 bases had no gene match. The CDR3 DNA reads TGTGCCAGCAGCGACCAGCGGGGCTCCTACAATGAGCAGTTCTTC. Translation: CASSDQRGSYNEQFF. The variable domain in full, with the rest retrieved from reference TRBV7-3 and TRBJ2-1, is GAGVSQTPSNKVTEKGKYVELRCDPISGHTALYWYRQSLGQGPEFLIYFQGTGAADDSGLPNDRFFAVRPEGSVSTLKIQRTERGDSAVYLCASSDQRGSYNEQFFGPGTRLTVL.

This chain joins TRBV19 and TRBJ2-6, with TRBD1 identical over 7 bases. Germline assignment: CDR1 LNHDA and CDR2 SQIVND (reference sequence). This CDR3 has 16 amino acids. After removal of 5 bases from V and 0 bases from J, the junction contained 4 bases not matched to a gene. DNA for the CDR3: TGTGCCAGTAGTGGGGACAGAGTCTCTGGGGCCAACGTCCTGACTTTC. Its translation is CASSGDRVSGANVLTF.

V and J are TRBV5-4 and TRBJ2-1, with D possibly TRBD2 on 5 matching bases. This CDR3 spans 14 amino acids. Trimming stripped 1 base from V and 5 bases from J, with 10 bases between. Germline-derived CDR1 and CDR2 are SGHNT and YYREEE (reference sequence). CDR3 loop: CASSLSRRDNEQFF. CDR3 bases: TGTGCCAGCAGCTTGTCCAGGCGGGACAATGAGCAGTTCTTC.

The rearrangement uses TRBV5-1 and TRBJ2-7, with TRBD2 matching over 14 bases. V lost 3 bases and J lost 4; bases outside the gene matches: 9. This CDR3 contains 17 residues. Germline values: CDR1 SGHRS, CDR2 YFSETQ. The CDR3 region has the DNA TGCGCCAGCAGCTGGTCCGGGACTAGCGGGAGCATTTACGAGCAGTACTTC. It is translated as CASSWSGTSGSIYEQYF.

The chain employs TRBV2 and TRBJ2-1; D is undetermined. Trimming removed 2 bases from V and 1 base from J, with 6 bases in between. Germline CDR1 and CDR2: SNHLY and FYNNEI. The CDR3 is made up of 14 amino acids. The CDR3, as DNA: TGTGCCAGCAGTGAACAGCGATCCTACAATGAGCAGTTCTTC. This encodes CASSEQRSYNEQFF.

The chain combines TRBV19 with TRBJ1-1; 11 nucleotides agree with TRBD1. The V gene's germline CDR1 is LNHDA and CDR2 SQIVND (reference sequence). Germline trimming cut 9 bases from V and 5 bases from J; bases unmatched to any gene: 5. This CDR3 contains 13 residues. This chain's CDR3 is CASLDRGRTEAFF. DNA for the CDR3: TGTGCCAGCCTGGACAGGGGGCGTACTGAAGCTTTCTTT.

The chain joins TRBV2 to TRBJ2-1, with TRBD2 as a possible D gene (6 bases). The ends were cut back, 8 bases at V and 4 bases at J, with 15 bases in the middle. CDR3 size: 14 residues. The germline V gene has CDR1 SNHLY and CDR2 FYNNEI. The CDR3 spells CASGRDSNYNEQFF. DNA of the CDR3: TGTGCCAGCGGCCGGGACTCTAATTACAATGAGCAGTTCTTC.

The gene calls are TRBV28 and TRBJ2-7, with 9 bases lining up with TRBD2. Germline V gene sequence: CDR1 MDHEN, CDR2 SYDVKM. The CDR3 is 13 amino acids. With 2 bases clipped from V and 9 bases from J, the junction kept 5 bases outside the gene matches. CDR3 protein: CASSLTGTSWQYF. CDR3 nucleotide sequence: TGTGCCAGCAGTTTAACCGGGACTAGCTGGCAGTACTTC.

The gene calls are TRBV28 and TRBJ2-3, with 13 bases matching TRBD2. Germline V gene lookup returns CDR1 MDHEN and CDR2 SYDVKM. V lost 2 bases and J lost 5; bases outside the gene matches: 10. The CDR3 runs 18 residues. The DNA for the CDR3 is TGTGCCAGCAGTTTACCCAGACTAGCGGGAGGCCGAGGAGATACGCAGTATTTT. Residues: CASSLPRLAGGRGDTQYF.

The chain uses TRBV7-3 and TRBJ2-7; 7 positions match TRBD1. CDR3 size: 15 residues. CDR1 SGHTA and CDR2 FQGTGA come from the germline V gene. V gave up 4 bases and J gave up 0 bases; unmatched junction bases: 6. The CDR3 region has the DNA TGTGCCAGCAGCTCGGCCGGGACAGACTCCTACGAGCAGTACTTC. Protein product: CASSSAGTDSYEQYF.

V gene TRBV24-1 combines with J gene TRBJ2-7; D might be TRBD2 (7 bases). Trimming took 6 bases from V and 4 from J, leaving 18 bases between them. This CDR3 has 15 residues. Germline V lookup: CDR1 KGHDR, CDR2 SFDVKD. CDR3 sequence (DNA): TGTGCCACCAGTTTCGGGGGGCTCCCGCCGTACGAGCAGTACTTC. Protein sequence: CATSFGGLPPYEQYF.

The chain joins TRBV9 to TRBJ2-2; 12 nucleotides align to TRBD2. The CDR3 is made up of 17 amino acids. With V trimmed by 0 bases and J by 6 bases, 6 bases remained unmatched. Germline CDR1 reads SGDLS; CDR2 reads YYNGEE. This chain's CDR3 is CASSVVTSGGRPGELFF. In DNA, the CDR3 is TGTGCCAGCAGCGTAGTAACTAGCGGGGGGAGGCCCGGGGAGCTGTTTTTT. Complete variable domain (other parts from reference TRBV9 and TRBJ2-2): DSGVTQTPKHLITATGQRVTLRCSPRSGDLSVYWYQQSLDQGLQFLIQYYNGEERAKGNILERFSAQQFPDLHSELNLSSLELGDSALYFCASSVVTSGGRPGELFFGEGSRLTVL.

This chain connects TRBV7-3 to TRBJ2-2; no clear D. The CDR3 is 15 residues long. The V end was cut by 5 bases, the J end by 0 bases, with 10 bases between. Germline values: CDR1 SGHTA, CDR2 FQGTGA. The CDR3 DNA follows: TGTGCCAGCAGCCCCCGCCAGACGAACACCGGGGAGCTGTTTTTT. Protein: CASSPRQTNTGELFF.

This clone was picked up one time. The rearrangement links TRBV11-2 to TRBJ1-4; the match to TRBD1 covers 10 bases. V lost 1 base, J lost 7 bases, and 3 bases stayed unmatched. The germline gives CDR1 SGHAT, CDR2 FQNNGV. The CDR3 spans 15 residues. CDR3 nucleotides: TGTGCCAGCAGCTTAGGGGACAGGGGAATTGAAAAACTGTTTTTT. The encoded protein is CASSLGDRGIEKLFF.